This T cell receptor beta chain was recovered during a study of T cell responses to AZD1222 COVID-19 vaccine. With regard to this clone: Antigen unknown.

The method was immunoSEQ multiplex PCR; TCRdb's version includes in-frame clones alone and lacks a portion of them. The top ten clones hold approximately 6.9% of a sample with around 150,000 clones, over 80% of them seen once. General study findings and limits: Spike-specific TCR breadth and depth both grew after two AZD1222 doses. Clonal diversity may have been underestimated, and the donors were mostly white British, with more females than males. CD4 TCRs associated with vaccination spanned spike, dominating at 160-218 and 743-854.

The CDR3 extends over 13 amino acids. CDR1 is GTSNPN, CDR2 SVGIG, per germline (reference sequence). V trimming: 4 bases; J trimming: 7 bases; junction bases outside the gene matches: 8. This sample comprised peripheral blood, obtained 28 days after the second AZD1222 dose. The receptor was isolated from an adult who received the AZD1222 COVID-19 vaccine. The rearrangement links TRBV30 to TRBJ2-7; 9 bases are a match to TRBD2. The CDR3 reads CAWNPAGGREQYF. CDR3 nucleotides: TGTGCCTGGAACCCAGCGGGGGGTCGGGAGCAGTACTTC.